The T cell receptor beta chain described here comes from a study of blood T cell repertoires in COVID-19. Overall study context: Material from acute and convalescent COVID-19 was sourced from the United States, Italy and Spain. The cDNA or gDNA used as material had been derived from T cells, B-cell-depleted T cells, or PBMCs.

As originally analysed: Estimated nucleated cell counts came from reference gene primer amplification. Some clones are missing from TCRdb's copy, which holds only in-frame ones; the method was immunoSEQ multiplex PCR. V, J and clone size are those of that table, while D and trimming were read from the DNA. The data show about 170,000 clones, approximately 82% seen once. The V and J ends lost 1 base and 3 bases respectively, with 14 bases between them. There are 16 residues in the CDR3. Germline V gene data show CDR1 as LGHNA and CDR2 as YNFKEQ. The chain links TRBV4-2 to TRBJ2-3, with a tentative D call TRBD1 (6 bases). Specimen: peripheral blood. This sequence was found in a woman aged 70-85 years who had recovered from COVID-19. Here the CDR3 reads CASSQVGASRTDTQYF. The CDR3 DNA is TGTGCCAGCAGCCAAGTGGGGGCTAGCCGAACAGATACGCAGTATTTT.